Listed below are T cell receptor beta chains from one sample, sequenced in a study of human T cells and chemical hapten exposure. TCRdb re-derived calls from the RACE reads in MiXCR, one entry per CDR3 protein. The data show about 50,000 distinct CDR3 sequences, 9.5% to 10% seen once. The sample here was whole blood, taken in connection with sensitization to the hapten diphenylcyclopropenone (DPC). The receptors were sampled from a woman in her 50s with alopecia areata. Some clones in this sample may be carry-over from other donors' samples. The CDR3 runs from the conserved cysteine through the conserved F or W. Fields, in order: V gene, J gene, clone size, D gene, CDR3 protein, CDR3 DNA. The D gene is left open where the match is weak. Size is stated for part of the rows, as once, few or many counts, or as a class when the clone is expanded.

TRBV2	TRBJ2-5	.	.	CASLKTQETQYF	TGTGCCAGCCTAAAGACGCAAGAGACCCAGTACTTC
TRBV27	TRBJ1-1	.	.	CASSLKANTEAFF	TGTGCCAGCAGTTTGAAGGCGAACACTGAAGCTTTCTTT
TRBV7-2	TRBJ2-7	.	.	CASRVSSSYEQYF	TGTGCCAGCAGGGTGAGCAGCTCCTACGAGCAGTACTTC
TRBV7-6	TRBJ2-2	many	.	CASSSTGELFF	TGTGCCAGCAGCTCCACCGGGGAGCTGTTTTTT
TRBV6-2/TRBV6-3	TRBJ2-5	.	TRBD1	CASSPSDRAQETQYF	TGTGCCAGCAGTCCTTCGGACAGGGCCCAAGAGACCCAGTACTTC
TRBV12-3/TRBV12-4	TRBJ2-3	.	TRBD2	CASRLAGRSILGTDTQYF	TGTGCCTCCAGACTAGCGGGCCGAAGTATTCTAGGCACAGATACGCAGTATTTT
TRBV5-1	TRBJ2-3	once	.	CASSLGDLTDTQYF	TGCGCCAGCAGCTTGGGTGACCTCACAGATACGCAGTATTTT
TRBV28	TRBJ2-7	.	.	CASSIPSSYEQYF	TGTGCCAGCAGCATCCCTTCCTCCTACGAGCAGTACTTC
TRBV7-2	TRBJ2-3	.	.	CASRRPGANSDTQYF	TGTGCCAGCAGGCGTCCGGGGGCTAATTCAGATACGCAGTATTTT
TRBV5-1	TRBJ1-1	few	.	CASSGAVGSYTEAFF	TGCGCCAGCAGCGGAGCAGTGGGGTCGTACACTGAAGCTTTCTTT
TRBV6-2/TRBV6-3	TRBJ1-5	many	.	CASRRSVGQPQHF	TGTGCCAGCAGGCGCAGCGTCGGTCAGCCCCAGCATTTT
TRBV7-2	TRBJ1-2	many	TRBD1	CASSLEGTGSGYTF	TGTGCCAGCAGCTTAGAGGGGACAGGGTCAGGCTACACCTTC
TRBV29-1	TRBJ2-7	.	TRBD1	CSVQTGDNYEQYF	TGCAGCGTTCAGACAGGGGACAACTACGAGCAGTACTTC
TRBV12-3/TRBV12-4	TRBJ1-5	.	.	CASTGGPLNQPQHF	TGTGCCAGCACTGGGGGGCCCTTAAATCAGCCCCAGCATTTT
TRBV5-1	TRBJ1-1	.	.	CASGAQENTEAFF	TGCGCCAGCGGGGCCCAGGAGAACACTGAAGCTTTCTTT
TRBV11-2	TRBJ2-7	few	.	CATSVGRTYEQYF	TGTGCCACCTCCGTCGGACGGACCTACGAGCAGTACTTC
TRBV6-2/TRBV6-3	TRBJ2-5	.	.	CASSSWGTAPQETQYF	TGTGCCAGCTCAAGCTGGGGGACCGCCCCGCAAGAGACCCAGTACTTC
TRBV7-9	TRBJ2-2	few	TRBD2	CASSPLAGNTGELFF	TGTGCCAGCAGCCCACTAGCGGGGAACACCGGGGAGCTGTTTTTT